This entry lists 7 T cell receptor beta chains sequenced from one sample in a study of cytomegalovirus exposure and HLA in healthy donors. PCR was performed using 60 Vbeta and 13 Jbeta primers. Clones were sequenced by immunoSEQ multiplex PCR, and TCRdb holds only the in-frame ones, with some missing. This table has 110,000 to 150,000 clones, approximately 78% appearing once. Sequenced sample: PBMCs. The receptors derive from a woman aged 18 to 35 in good health and CMV-seropositive.

The chain couples TRBV5-1 to TRBJ1-2, with 7 bases identical to TRBD1. The trim removed 3 bases at V and 8 bases at J, leaving 7 bases unmatched. Germline V lookup: CDR1 SGHRS, CDR2 YFSETQ. The CDR3 is 13 residues long. The CDR3 here is CASSSDRVKGYTF. CDR3 DNA sequence: TGCGCCAGCAGCTCCGACAGGGTTAAGGGCTACACCTTC.

The V and J genes are TRBV19 and TRBJ1-2, with 7 bases identical to TRBD1. Germline V gene data show CDR1 as LNHDA and CDR2 as SQIVND (reference sequence). The CDR3 contains 16 residues. J gave up 4 bases and V 6 bases, and 14 bases lay outside the gene matches. This CDR3 is CASRKDRKVPGYGYTF. CDR3 sequence (DNA): TGTGCCAGTAGAAAGGACAGGAAGGTTCCTGGCTATGGCTACACCTTC.

The table lists this clone with a few counts. The V call is TRBV28, the J call TRBJ1-5; D is perhaps TRBD1 (5 bases). Germline V gene sequence: CDR1 MDHEN, CDR2 SYDVKM. The length of the CDR3 is 15 residues. V lost 3 bases and J lost 3, with 12 bases in between. The CDR3 reads CASSFSGGNNQPQHF. The CDR3 nucleotides are TGTGCCAGCAGTTTTTCGGGGGGGAACAATCAGCCCCAGCATTTT.

The chain carries TRBV2 and TRBJ2-5; 9 bases align to TRBD1. The J call is uncertain, as TRBJ2-7 better fits the DNA end. This CDR3 spans 14 amino acids. The germline CDR1 and CDR2 sequences are SNHLY and FYNNEI. The CDR3 region is CASSAGTGLNEQYF. CDR3 DNA: TGTGCCAGCAGTGCCGGGACAGGGTTGAACGAGCAGTACTTC.

The chain recombines TRBV29-1 with TRBJ1-1; 8 positions match TRBD1. J gave up 10 bases and V 0 bases, and 1 base lay outside the gene matches. The CDR3 runs 11 residues. Germline values: CDR1 SQVTM, CDR2 ANQGSEA. CDR3 loop: CSVEDTGGAFF. The CDR3 DNA follows: TGCAGCGTTGAAGATACAGGGGGAGCTTTCTTT.

The rearrangement links TRBV19 to TRBJ2-2; 9 nucleotides align to TRBD1. Germline V lookup: CDR1 LNHDA, CDR2 SQIVND (reference sequence). V lost 5 bases, J lost 5 bases, and 6 bases stayed unmatched. CDR3 length: 15 amino acids. CDR3 sequence (DNA): TGTGCCAGTAGTCCTCAGGGACAGGGAACCGGGGAGCTGTTTTTT. Residues: CASSPQGQGTGELFF.

The chain has TRBV7-9 and TRBJ2-1; 11 nucleotides agree with TRBD2. This CDR3 has 15 amino acids. V was clipped by 7 bases and J by 6 bases; unmatched bases: 8. Germline lookup yields CDR1 SEHNR and CDR2 FQNEAQ (reference sequence). CDR3 coding DNA: TGTGCCAGCACGTATAGCGGGGGGGCAGTCAATGAGCAGTTCTTC. It codes for CASTYSGGAVNEQFF.